This T cell receptor beta chain came from a study of CD8+ T cells in alopecia areata. Sequencing templates came from extracted RNA that was reverse transcribed into cDNA. The repertoire was sequenced with immunoSEQ multiplex PCR; TCRdb's copy has only in-frame clones and lacks some. The sample includes approximately 57,000 clones, 95% to 97% of them seen just once. Comments on this clone: The antigen remains unidentified.

This CDR3 comprises 15 residues. Germline lookup yields CDR1 SGDLS and CDR2 YYNGEE. V gave up 4 bases and J gave up 7 bases; unmatched junction bases: 8. Findings and limits, study-wide: Normal skin's resident alphabeta T cells are sequenced alongside lesional scalp T cells. Alopecia totalis/universalis scalp especially showed more expanded CD8+ clones than normal scalp.

The starting material was CD8+ T cells sorted from blood, obtained at week 0. The TCR originated in a human donor with alopecia areata. The rearrangement links TRBV9 to TRBJ1-6, with 7 bases fitting TRBD1. The CDR3 here is CASSLLGGQNSPLHF. The CDR3 bases are TGTGCCAGCAGCCTCCTGGGGGGACAGAATTCACCCCTCCACTTT.